This T cell receptor beta chain comes out of a study of blood T cell repertoires in COVID-19. Across the study: Samples came from the United States, Italy and Spain, spanning acute and convalescent COVID-19. Sources were T cells, B-cell-depleted T cells, or PBMCs; the material itself was cDNA or gDNA.

Clones were sequenced by immunoSEQ multiplex PCR, and TCRdb holds only the in-frame ones, with some missing. The repertoire holds about 370,000 clones, with approximately 93% as singletons. Participants spanned ages about 18 to 90 years and resided in fewer than 30 US areas. Which cohort a participant joined came from the clinical history participants gave. Germline CDR1 SEHNR, CDR2 FQNEAQ (reference sequence). The V gene lost 5 bases and the J gene lost 5 bases, with 18 bases spanning the gap. This CDR3 has 15 residues. The sequence derives from a woman between 40 and 50 years old who had been exposed to COVID-19. The chain joins TRBV7-9 to TRBJ2-5; a possible D gene is TRBD2 (7 bases). Sample: PBMCs or T cells enriched from blood (not recorded which). The CDR3 reads CASSGRGGPGETQYF. CDR3 nucleotide sequence: TGTGCCAGCAGCGGACGCGGGGGCCCGGGGGAGACCCAGTACTTC.